This T cell receptor beta chain was obtained from a study of graft-versus-host responses after intestinal transplantation. Clones were sequenced by immunoSEQ multiplex PCR, and TCRdb holds only the in-frame ones, with some missing. The sample consists of about 40,000 clones, more than 80% of them appearing once. This TCR was sampled from a human patient who received an intestinal transplant, so some T cells may come from the graft donor. The sample here was PBMCs, taken 700 to 850 days after intestinal transplantation.

The CDR3 sequence is CASSYRAAYNEQFF. Written as DNA, the CDR3 is TGTGCCAGCAGCTACAGGGCTGCCTACAATGAGCAGTTCTTC. The V and J genes are TRBV7-9 and TRBJ2-1; the D gene is possibly TRBD1 (6 bases). Germline CDR1 is SEHNR and CDR2 is FQNEAQ (reference sequence). The CDR3 is 14 residues long. The V end was cut by 4 bases, the J end by 2 bases, with 9 bases between. The full variable domain, in which reference TRBV7-9 and TRBJ2-1 provide the parts outside the CDR3, is DTGVSQNPRHKITKRGQNVTFRCDPISEHNRLYWYRQTLGQGPEFLTYFQNEAQLEKSRLLSDRFSAERPKGSFSTLEIQRTEQGDSAMYLCASSYRAAYNEQFFGPGTRLTVL.